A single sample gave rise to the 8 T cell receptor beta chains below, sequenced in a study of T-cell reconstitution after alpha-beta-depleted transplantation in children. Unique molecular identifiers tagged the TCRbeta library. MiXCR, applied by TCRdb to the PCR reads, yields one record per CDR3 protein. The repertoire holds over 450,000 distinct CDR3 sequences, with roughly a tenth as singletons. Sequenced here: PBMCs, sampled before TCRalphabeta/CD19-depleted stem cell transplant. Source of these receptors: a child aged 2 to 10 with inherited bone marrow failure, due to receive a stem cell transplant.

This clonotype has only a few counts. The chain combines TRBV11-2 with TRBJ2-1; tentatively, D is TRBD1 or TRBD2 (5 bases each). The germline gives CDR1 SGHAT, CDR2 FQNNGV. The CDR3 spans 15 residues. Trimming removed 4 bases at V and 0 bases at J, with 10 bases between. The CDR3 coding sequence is TGTGCCAGCAGCTGGGGCGAGGGCTCCTACAATGAGCAGTTCTTC. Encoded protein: CASSWGEGSYNEQFF.

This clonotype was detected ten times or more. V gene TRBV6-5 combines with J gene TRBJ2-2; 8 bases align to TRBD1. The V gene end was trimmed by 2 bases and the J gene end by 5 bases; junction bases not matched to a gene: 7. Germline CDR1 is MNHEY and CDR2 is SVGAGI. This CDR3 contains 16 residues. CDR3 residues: CASSYRSTGETGELFF. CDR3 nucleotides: TGTGCCAGCAGTTACCGATCGACAGGGGAAACCGGGGAGCTGTTTTTT.

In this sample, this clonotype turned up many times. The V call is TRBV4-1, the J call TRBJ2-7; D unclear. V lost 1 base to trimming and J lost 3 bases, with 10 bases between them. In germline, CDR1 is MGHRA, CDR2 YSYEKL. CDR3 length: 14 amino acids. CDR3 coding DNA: TGCGCCAGCAGCCAAGTGGTTGGGGACTACGAGCAGTACTTC. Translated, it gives CASSQVVGDYEQYF.

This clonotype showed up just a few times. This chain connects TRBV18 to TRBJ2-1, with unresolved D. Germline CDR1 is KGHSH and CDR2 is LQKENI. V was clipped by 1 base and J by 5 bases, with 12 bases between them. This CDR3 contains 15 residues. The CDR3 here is CASSPLGAGDNEQFF. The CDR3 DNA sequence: TGTGCCAGCTCACCACTTGGAGCTGGGGACAATGAGCAGTTCTTC.

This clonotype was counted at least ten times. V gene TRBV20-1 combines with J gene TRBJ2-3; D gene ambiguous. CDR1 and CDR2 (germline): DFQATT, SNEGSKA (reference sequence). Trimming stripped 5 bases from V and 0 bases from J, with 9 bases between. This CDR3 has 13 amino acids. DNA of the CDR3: TGCAGTGCTGGGCGGCCGAGCACAGATACGCAGTATTTT. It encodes CSAGRPSTDTQYF.

CDR3 sequence reads: CAISDPGQGAYNEQFF. CDR3 coding DNA: TGTGCCATCAGTGACCCGGGACAGGGGGCTTACAATGAGCAGTTCTTC. This chain joins TRBV10-3 and TRBJ2-1, with 12 bases matching TRBD1. Germline V gene data show CDR1 as ENHRY and CDR2 as SYGVKD. The V segment lost 3 bases and the J segment 4 bases; nucleotides outside the gene matches: 4. The CDR3 runs to 16 residues.

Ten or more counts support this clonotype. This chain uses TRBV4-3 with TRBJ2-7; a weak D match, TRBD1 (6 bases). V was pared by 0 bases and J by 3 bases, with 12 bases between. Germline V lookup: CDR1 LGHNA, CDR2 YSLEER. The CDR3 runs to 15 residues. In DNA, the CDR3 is TGCGCCAGCAGCCAAGAAACAACAGGGCACTACGAGCAGTACTTC. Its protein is CASSQETTGHYEQYF.

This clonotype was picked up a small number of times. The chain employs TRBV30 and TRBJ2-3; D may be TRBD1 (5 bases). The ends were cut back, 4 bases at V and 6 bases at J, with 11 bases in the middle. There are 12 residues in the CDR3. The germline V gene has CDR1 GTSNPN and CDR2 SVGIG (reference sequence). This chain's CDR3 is CAWNGAHDTQYF. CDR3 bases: TGTGCCTGGAATGGGGCCCATGATACGCAGTATTTT. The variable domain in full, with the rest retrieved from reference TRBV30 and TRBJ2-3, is SQTIHQWPATLVQPVGSPLSLECTVEGTSNPNLYWYRQAAGRGLQLLFYSVGIGQISSEVPQNLSASRPQDRQFILSSKKLLLSDSGFYLCAWNGAHDTQYFGPGTRLTVL.